This passage covers 10 T cell receptor beta chains from one sample sequenced in a study of shared clonotypes between healthy human individuals. Produced via immunoSEQ multiplex PCR; TCRdb's table is partial and in-frame only. The sample lists about 2.4 million clones; 93% were seen once. Sequenced: naive CD4+ T cells from PBMCs. The subset: CD45RA+ positively selected. The receptors shown here come from a man in his late teens or twenties in good health. Some clones in this sample may be carry-over from other donors' samples.

This sequence joins TRBV18 and TRBJ2-5; TRBD2 matches at 10 bases. CDR3 length: 17 residues. The germline CDR1 and CDR2 sequences are KGHSH and LQKENI. The V gene end was trimmed by 4 bases and the J gene end by 1 base; junction bases not matched to a gene: 9. This CDR3 is CASSLLLAGATQETQYF. The CDR3 nucleotides are TGTGCCAGCTCACTGCTGCTAGCGGGAGCCACCCAAGAGACCCAGTACTTC.

V gene TRBV11-3 combines with J gene TRBJ1-6, with 8 bases matching TRBD1. This CDR3 contains 14 residues. With 5 bases clipped from V and 7 bases from J, the junction kept 4 bases outside the gene matches. CDR1 is SGHNT, CDR2 YENEEA, per germline. DNA of the CDR3: TGTGCCAGCAGCAAACAGGGGGTAAATTCACCCCTCCACTTT. Protein: CASSKQGVNSPLHF.

The table lists this clone with a count of one. The chain is built from TRBV7-2 and TRBJ2-5; D remains unclear. V was cut by 5 bases and J by 4 bases, with 14 bases left in between. CDR1 and CDR2 (germline): SGHTA, FQGNSA. CDR3 length equals 14 residues. This CDR3 is CASSREVVRETQYF. DNA for the CDR3: TGTGCCAGCAGCCGCGAAGTGGTACGAGAGACCCAGTACTTC.

This clone was counted a single time. The chain has TRBV7-2 and TRBJ2-3, with 9 bases fitting TRBD2. The V gene's germline CDR1 is SGHTA and CDR2 FQGNSA. There are 15 residues in the CDR3. Trimming removed 4 bases from V and 4 bases from J; junction bases left unmatched: 6. The CDR3 DNA follows: TGTGCCAGCAGCTCCTTCGGCGGGGGGGCAGATACGCAGTATTTT. Residues: CASSSFGGGADTQYF.

A word on this clone: This same CDR3 is encoded by further DNA sequences in the sample. V gene TRBV7-9 combines with J gene TRBJ2-7; D not certain. The CDR3 sequence is 12 residues long. Germline CDR1 reads SEHNR; CDR2 reads FQNEAQ (reference sequence). The germline V and J ends were trimmed by 1 base and 4 bases, with 5 bases remaining between them. The DNA for the CDR3 is TGTGCCAGCAGCTTAGGTGAATACGAGCAGTACTTC. Its translation is CASSLGEYEQYF.

This rearrangement joins TRBV10-3 to TRBJ2-2; possible D gene TRBD2, 5 bases. Germline assignment: CDR1 ENHRY and CDR2 SYGVKD. Trimming took off 4 bases at V and 0 bases at J, with 6 bases between the two ends. The CDR3 is 14 amino acids. The chain's CDR3 is CAISVLANTGELFF. CDR3 in DNA: TGTGCCATCAGTGTACTAGCGAACACCGGGGAGCTGTTTTTT.

This rearrangement joins TRBV5-1 to TRBJ1-2; TRBD1 might be the D (6 bases). The length of the CDR3 is 12 residues. Germline V lookup: CDR1 SGHRS, CDR2 YFSETQ. The V and J ends lost 5 bases and 6 bases respectively, with 11 bases between them. CDR3 region: CASRGAGDGYTF. The CDR3 DNA follows: TGCGCCAGCAGGGGAGCAGGGGATGGCTACACCTTC.

The gene calls are TRBV28 and TRBJ2-3; 7 nucleotides agree with TRBD2. This CDR3 spans 12 amino acids. Germline V gene lookup returns CDR1 MDHEN and CDR2 SYDVKM. V lost 4 bases and J lost 12; bases outside the gene matches: 7. The CDR3 DNA sequence: TGTGCCAGCAGTTCGACTAGCAATAGTCAGTATTTT. Translation: CASSSTSNSQYF.

With regard to this clone: The sample contains more than one DNA sequence encoding this CDR3. The chain recombines TRBV7-9 with TRBJ1-6; D is undetermined. The CDR3 is 13 residues long. Germline V gives CDR1 SEHNR, CDR2 FQNEAQ (reference sequence). Trimming took 0 bases from V and 6 from J, leaving 3 bases between them. The CDR3: CASSLAGNSPLHF. The DNA of the CDR3 is TGTGCCAGCAGCTTAGCCGGTAATTCACCCCTCCACTTT.

The J gene is TRBJ2-3, the V gene TRBV7-8; D remains unclear. The germline gives CDR1 SGHVS, CDR2 FQNEAQ. The V gene lost 0 bases and the J gene lost 0 bases, with 1 base spanning the gap. The CDR3 runs 13 residues. CDR3 bases: TGTGCCAGCAGCTTAGCTAGCACAGATACGCAGTATTTT. It is translated as CASSLASTDTQYF.